This TCR beta chain was retrieved from a study of blood T cell repertoires in COVID-19. Study-level information: The origin of the acute and convalescent COVID-19 samples was the United States, Italy and Spain. PBMCs, B-cell-depleted T cells, or T cells provided the cDNA or gDNA that made up the material.

The V segment lost 2 bases and the J segment 0 bases; nucleotides outside the gene matches: 6. This CDR3 spans 16 amino acids. Germline values: CDR1 MGHRA, CDR2 YSYEKL. This clone was observed a few times. Per the authors' pipeline: By means of reference gene primer amplification, nucleated cell counts were estimated. Produced via immunoSEQ multiplex PCR; TCRdb's table is partial and in-frame only. Clone size and the V and J calls come from that table; the DNA yielded D and trimming. There are a few hundred thousand clones in the sample; about 83% occur only once, and 1.5% to 2% lies in the top ten. The genes are TRBV4-1 and TRBJ2-5, with 7 bases that match TRBD2. The TCR sequence derives from a man aged 30 to 45 who had recovered from COVID-19. Sequencing was carried out using peripheral blood. The CDR3 spells CASSQLRSGYQETQYF. DNA for the CDR3: TGCGCCAGCAGCCAATTGCGTAGCGGGTACCAAGAGACCCAGTACTTC.